A selection of T cell receptor beta chains follows, all from one sample in a study of chemoradiotherapy in HPV16-positive cancers. Sequenced by immunoSEQ multiplex PCR; TCRdb stores in-frame clones only, minus some. The repertoire holds just over 15,000 clones, with roughly 73% as singletons. Collection of the sample occurred from a patient who underwent chemoradiotherapy. These receptor sequences come from a human donor with HPV-associated anogenital cancer. Both conserved end residues are part of each CDR3.

length | V | CDR3
16 | TRBV27 | CASGEGHEYSNQPQHF
16 | TRBV5-4 | CASSRPTSGGAIEQFF
12 | TRBV19 | CASSPDSYEQYF
15 | TRBV6-6 | CASSYSSVRQETQYF
13 | TRBV6-1 | CASTSRGLYGYTF
15 | TRBV18 | CASSQDSLISYEQYF
17 | TRBV25-1 | CASTADRTSGGAGEQFF
15 | TRBV19 | CASKGKPASGTEAFF
17 | TRBV5-1 | CASSPSSGGSNTGELFF
13 | TRBV19 | CASSGQPAGELFF
18 | TRBV9 | CASSVGRGRPANTGELFF
13 | TRBV5-6 | CASNGGGSTEQYF
18 | TRBV28 | CASRGAIWTGIADTEAFF
17 | TRBV7-2 | CASSLAMVRGRPNEQFF
13 | TRBV18 | CASSSTLADTQYF
11 | TRBV15 | CATGGRTEAFF
14 | TRBV4-3 | CASSQVRRNYGYTF
14 | TRBV7-9 | CASELGVGDTEAFF
14 | TRBV6-6 | CASSSSRAVYGYTF
15 | TRBV27 | CASSYGGRMNTEAFF
15 | TRBV7-2 | CASSLLGQDNSPLHF
15 | TRBV7-3 | CASSSLDLLHSEAFF
13 | TRBV2 | CASSVLGGAPQHF
15 | TRBV11-2 | CASSSWGAGANVLTF
13 | TRBV5-4 | CASSSRTDREAFF
14 | TRBV19 | CASSIFRPRGEQFF
15 | TRBV7-9 | CASSPRLDANSPLHF
14 | TRBV6-6 | CASRDSGVNTEAFF
15 | TRBV18 | CASSPLGQGAGELFF
11 | TRBV2 | CAIREIPEAFF
15 | TRBV5-1 | CASSLGQGAGNTIYF
13 | TRBV19 | CASSTDGSPEAFF
14 | TRBV4-3 | CASSRDRESQPQHF
15 | TRBV5-1 | CASSLGTGQNSPLHF
15 | TRBV11-2 | CASSISLSSGNTIYF
15 | TRBV7-6 | CASSLGAGAGQPQHF
12 | TRBV6-1 | CASRGKTVGYTF
12 | TRBV5-4 | CASSLNRVEQFF
13 | TRBV30 | CAWTSQGAGGYTF
13 | TRBV19 | CASGDRDRTEAFF
15 | TRBV9 | CASSALGGMNTEAFF
15 | TRBV4-3 | CASTRRGAGANVLTF
13 | TRBV2 | CASRPTGGFEQYF
16 | TRBV2 | CASSPGLAGPQETQYF
16 | TRBV6-6 | CASSYLDRGFDTEAFF
15 | TRBV11-2 | CASSLGQLLNEKLFF
13 | TRBV9 | CASSHMNTGELFF
15 | TRBV5-1 | CASSLGRPYTGELFF
16 | TRBV19 | CASSGGTGTGANVLTF